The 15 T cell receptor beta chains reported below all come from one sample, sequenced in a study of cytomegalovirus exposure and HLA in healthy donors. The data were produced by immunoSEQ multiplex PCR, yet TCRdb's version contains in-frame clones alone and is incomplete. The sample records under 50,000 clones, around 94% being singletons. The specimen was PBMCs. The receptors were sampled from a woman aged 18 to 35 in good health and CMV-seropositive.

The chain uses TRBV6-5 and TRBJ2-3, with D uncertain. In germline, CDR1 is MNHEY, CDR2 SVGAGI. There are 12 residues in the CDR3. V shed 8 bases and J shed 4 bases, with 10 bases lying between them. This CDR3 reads CASGSVPDTQYF. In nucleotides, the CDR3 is TGTGCCAGCGGTTCCGTTCCAGATACGCAGTATTTT.

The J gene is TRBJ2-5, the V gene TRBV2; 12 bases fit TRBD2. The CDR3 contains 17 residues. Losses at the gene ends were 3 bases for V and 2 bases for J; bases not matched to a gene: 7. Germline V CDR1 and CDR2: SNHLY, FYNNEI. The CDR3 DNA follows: TGTGCCAGCAGTGACCGAGGACTAGCGGGACCGCAAGAGACCCAGTACTTC. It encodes CASSDRGLAGPQETQYF.

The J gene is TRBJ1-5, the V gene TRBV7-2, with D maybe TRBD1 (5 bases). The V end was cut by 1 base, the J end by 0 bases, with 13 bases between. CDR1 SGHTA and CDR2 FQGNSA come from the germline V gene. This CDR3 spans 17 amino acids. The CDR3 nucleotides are TGTGCCAGCAGCTTAGATCTGGGTACAGGTAGCAATCAGCCCCAGCATTTT. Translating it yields CASSLDLGTGSNQPQHF.

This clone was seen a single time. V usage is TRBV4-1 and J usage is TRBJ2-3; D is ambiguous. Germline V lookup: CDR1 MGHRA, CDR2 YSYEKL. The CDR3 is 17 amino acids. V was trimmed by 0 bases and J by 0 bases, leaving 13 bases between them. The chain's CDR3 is CASSQDSPPTSTDTQYF. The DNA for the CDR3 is TGCGCCAGCAGCCAAGATTCCCCCCCGACTAGCACAGATACGCAGTATTTT.

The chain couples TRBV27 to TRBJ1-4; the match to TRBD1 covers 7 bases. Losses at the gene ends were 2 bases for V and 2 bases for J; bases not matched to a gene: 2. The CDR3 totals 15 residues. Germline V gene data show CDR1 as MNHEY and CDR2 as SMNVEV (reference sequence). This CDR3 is CASSLSRGTNEKLFF. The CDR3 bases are TGTGCCAGCAGTTTAAGCAGGGGGACTAATGAAAAACTGTTTTTT.

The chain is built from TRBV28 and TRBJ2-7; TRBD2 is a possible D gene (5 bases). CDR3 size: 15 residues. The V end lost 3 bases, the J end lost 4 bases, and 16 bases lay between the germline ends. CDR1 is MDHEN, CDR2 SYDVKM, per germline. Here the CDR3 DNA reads TGTGCCAGCAGTTTCGCGGTCAGCGGTGTGTACGAGCAGTACTTC. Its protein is CASSFAVSGVYEQYF.

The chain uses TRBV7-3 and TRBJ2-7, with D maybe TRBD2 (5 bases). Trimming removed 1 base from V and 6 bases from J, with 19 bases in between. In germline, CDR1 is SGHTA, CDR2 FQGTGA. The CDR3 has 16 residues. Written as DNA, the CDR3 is TGTGCCAGCAGCTTAAAAGAGGCCCCGGGGTGCGGCGAGCAGTACTTC. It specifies CASSLKEAPGCGEQYF.

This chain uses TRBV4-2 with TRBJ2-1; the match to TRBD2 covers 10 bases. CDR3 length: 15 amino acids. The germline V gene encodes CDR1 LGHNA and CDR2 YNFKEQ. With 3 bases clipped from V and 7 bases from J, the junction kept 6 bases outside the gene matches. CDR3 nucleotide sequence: TGTGCCAGCAGCCAGCAGCGGGAGGGCGGAAATGAGCAGTTCTTC. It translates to CASSQQREGGNEQFF.

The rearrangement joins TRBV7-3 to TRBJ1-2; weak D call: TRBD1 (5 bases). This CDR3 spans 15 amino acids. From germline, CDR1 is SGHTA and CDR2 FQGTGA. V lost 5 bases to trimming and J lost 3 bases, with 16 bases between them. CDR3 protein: CASSLGHGGDYGYTF. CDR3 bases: TGTGCCAGCAGCCTAGGACATGGCGGTGACTATGGCTACACCTTC.

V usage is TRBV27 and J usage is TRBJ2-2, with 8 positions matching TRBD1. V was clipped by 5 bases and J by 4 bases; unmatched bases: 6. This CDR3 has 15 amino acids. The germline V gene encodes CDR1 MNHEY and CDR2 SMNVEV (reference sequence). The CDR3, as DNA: TGTGCCAGCAGTACCCGGACAGGGATCACCGGGGAGCTGTTTTTT. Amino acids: CASSTRTGITGELFF.

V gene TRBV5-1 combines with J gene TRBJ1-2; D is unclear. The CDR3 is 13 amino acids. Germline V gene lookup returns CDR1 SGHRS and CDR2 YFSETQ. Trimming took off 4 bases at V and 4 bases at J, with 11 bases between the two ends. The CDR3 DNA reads TGCGCCAGCAGCCGAGGGCCAGGCTATGGCTACACCTTC. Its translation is CASSRGPGYGYTF.

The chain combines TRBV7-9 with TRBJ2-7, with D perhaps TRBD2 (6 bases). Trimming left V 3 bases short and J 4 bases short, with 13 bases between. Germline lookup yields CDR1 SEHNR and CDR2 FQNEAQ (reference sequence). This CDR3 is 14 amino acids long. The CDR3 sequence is CASSFGGVGYEQYF. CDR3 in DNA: TGTGCCAGCAGCTTCGGGGGAGTAGGGTACGAGCAGTACTTC.

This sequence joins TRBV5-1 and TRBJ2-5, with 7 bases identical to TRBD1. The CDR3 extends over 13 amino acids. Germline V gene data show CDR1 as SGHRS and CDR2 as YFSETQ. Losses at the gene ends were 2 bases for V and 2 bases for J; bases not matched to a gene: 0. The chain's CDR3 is CASSLQGQETQYF. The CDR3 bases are TGCGCCAGCAGCTTACAGGGGCAAGAGACCCAGTACTTC.

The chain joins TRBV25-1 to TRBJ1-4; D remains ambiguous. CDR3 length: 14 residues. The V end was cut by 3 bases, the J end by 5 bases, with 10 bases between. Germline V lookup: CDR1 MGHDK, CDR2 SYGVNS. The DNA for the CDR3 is TGTGCCAGCAGTGAGCCCGCGCGGAATGAAAAACTGTTTTTT. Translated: CASSEPARNEKLFF.

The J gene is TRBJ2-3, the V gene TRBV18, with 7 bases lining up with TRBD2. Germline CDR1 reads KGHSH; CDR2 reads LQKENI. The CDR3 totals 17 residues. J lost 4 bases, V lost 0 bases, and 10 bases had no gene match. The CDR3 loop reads CASSPPNGRAVADTQYF. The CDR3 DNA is TGTGCCAGCTCACCACCGAATGGGAGGGCCGTCGCAGATACGCAGTATTTT.